The present entry profiles one T cell receptor (beta chain) with its context. The sample is drawn from a study of blood T cell repertoires in COVID-19. The table came from immunoSEQ multiplex PCR; TCRdb's copy has only in-frame clones and leaves some out. The sample lists about 290,000 clones, 86% occurring once. This CDR3 is 15 amino acids long. Germline CDR1 SGHAT, CDR2 FQNNGV. Germline trimming cut 5 bases from V and 3 bases from J; bases unmatched to any gene: 5. This sequence originates from a woman aged 25 to 45 with active or convalescent COVID-19. The rearrangement links TRBV11-2 to TRBJ1-1, with 11 bases identical to TRBD1. The sequenced sample was peripheral blood. CDR3 protein: CASSEWDRGYTEAFF. The CDR3 nucleotides are TGTGCCAGCAGCGAGTGGGACAGGGGGTACACTGAAGCTTTCTTT. The variable domain in full, completed from reference TRBV11-2 and TRBJ1-1, reads EAGVAQSPRYKIIEKRQSVAFWCNPISGHATLYWYQQILGQGPKLLIQFQNNGVVDDSQLPKDRFSAERLKGVDSTLKIQPAKLEDSAVYLCASSEWDRGYTEAFFGQGTRLTVV.